These 17 T cell receptor beta chains were all obtained from the same sample, sequenced in a study of regulatory T cells in long-lasting Graves disease. Building the TCR beta libraries relied on iRepertoire HTBI primers, and CDR3 regions underwent Arm-PCR. MiXCR, applied by TCRdb to the multiplex PCR reads, yields one record per CDR3 protein. In the table there are 350,000 to 450,000 distinct CDR3 sequences, 20% to 25% of which are singletons. Regarding time point: persistent/refractory GD, antithyroid drugs over 5 years with positive TRAb. The TCR library was made from RNA that had been extracted from PBMCs in TRIzol. Source: peripheral blood mononuclear cells (PBMCs), taken when the disease was refractory, from a patient treated with antithyroid drugs. These receptors all stem from a woman between 35 and 50 years old with Graves disease.

This clonotype was recorded at least ten times. This likely stems from a read error, as it lies one base from a far larger clone. The V call is TRBV6-1, the J call TRBJ1-1, with D maybe TRBD1 (6 bases). Trimming left V 2 bases short and J 3 bases short, with 7 bases between. The germline V gene encodes CDR1 MNHNS and CDR2 SASEGT. The CDR3 is 13 amino acids. In DNA form, the CDR3 reads TGTGCCAGCAGTGAAACAGGGCACACTGAAGCTTTCTTT. This encodes CASSETGHTEAFF.

This clonotype was seen many times. The V gene is TRBV28, the J gene TRBJ2-2; 8 nucleotides line up with TRBD2. CDR3 length equals 15 residues. Germline CDR1 reads MDHEN; CDR2 reads SYDVKM. With V trimmed by 9 bases and J by 4 bases, 10 bases remained unmatched. CDR3 in amino acids: CASNPGLGGTGELFF. The CDR3 nucleotides read TGTGCCAGTAACCCGGGACTAGGTGGCACCGGGGAGCTGTTTTTT.

This clonotype was observed a handful of times. The chain has TRBV2 and TRBJ2-7; 7 bases map to TRBD2. Unmatched junction bases numbered 8, after V lost 6 bases and J lost 0 bases. CDR1 SNHLY and CDR2 FYNNEI come from the germline V gene. The CDR3 has 15 residues. CDR3 nucleotide sequence: TGTGCCAGCAGCTTAAATGGCGGGAGCTCCTACGAGCAGTACTTC. Its protein product is CASSLNGGSSYEQYF. Full variable domain (outside the CDR3, taken from reference TRBV2 and TRBJ2-7): EPEVTQTPSHQVTQMGQEVILRCVPISNHLYFYWYRQILGQKVEFLVSFYNNEISEKSEIFDDQFSVERPDGSNFTLKIRSTKLEDSAMYFCASSLNGGSSYEQYFGPGTRLTVT.

There are a few counts of this clonotype. The rearrangement joins TRBV20-1 to TRBJ2-2; possible D gene TRBD2, 5 bases. The V and J ends lost 1 base and 8 bases respectively, with 14 bases between them. In germline, CDR1 is DFQATT, CDR2 SNEGSKA (reference sequence). The CDR3 has 14 amino acids. CDR3 in amino acids: CSARGVGSLGELFF. Written as DNA, the CDR3 is TGCAGTGCTAGAGGTGTAGGGAGTCTTGGGGAGCTGTTTTTT.

This clonotype turned up a few times. The chain is built from TRBV7-8 and TRBJ1-1; 7 bases fit TRBD1. The CDR3 runs 16 residues. Trimming at V came to 1 base and at J to 1 base, leaving 6 bases not matched to a gene. The germline gives CDR1 SGHVS, CDR2 FQNEAQ. Here the CDR3 reads CASSLERGHGNTEAFF. Here the CDR3 DNA reads TGTGCCAGCAGCTTAGAGAGGGGGCACGGGAACACTGAAGCTTTCTTT.

This clonotype was observed many times. The chain joins TRBV27 to TRBJ1-1; 10 nucleotides line up with TRBD1. CDR3 size: 14 residues. Trimming cost V 5 bases and J 11 bases; bases outside gene matches: 11. In germline, CDR1 is MNHEY, CDR2 SMNVEV (reference sequence). CDR3 in DNA: TGTGCCAGCAGTGCGATGACAGGGGGCGCGGTCGCTTTCTTT. This codes for CASSAMTGGAVAFF.

This clonotype was seen a few times. The chain employs TRBV4-1 and TRBJ2-5, with 8 bases matching TRBD1. V lost 4 bases and J lost 2; bases outside the gene matches: 6. There are 15 residues in the CDR3. Germline CDR1 is MGHRA and CDR2 is YSYEKL. The CDR3 DNA reads as TGCGCCAGCAGCCGGTCAGGGGGCGCGCAAGAGACCCAGTACTTC. Its translation is CASSRSGGAQETQYF.

A word on this clonotype: A clone one base away is much larger, so this may be a read error. The chain is built from TRBV6-1 and TRBJ2-7; 9 bases agree with TRBD2. Per the germline V gene, CDR1 is MNHNS and CDR2 is SASEGT. This CDR3 contains 14 residues. The junction had 6 bases not matched to a gene; V was cut back by 6 bases and J by 3 bases. The CDR3 region is CASSLAGACYEQYF. CDR3 nucleotides: TGTGCCAGCAGCTTAGCGGGAGCGTGCTACGAGCAGTACTTC.

This chain connects TRBV13 to TRBJ2-7; TRBD2 matches 11 bases. Trimming took 5 bases from V and 2 from J; bases not matched to a gene: 8. The CDR3 is 16 amino acids. Germline V gene sequence: CDR1 PRHDT, CDR2 FYEKMQ (reference sequence). This CDR3 reads CASSNAGTSGTYEQYF. CDR3 sequence (DNA): TGTGCCAGCAGCAATGCCGGGACTAGCGGAACCTACGAGCAGTACTTC.

This clonotype appeared many times. V usage is TRBV7-9 and J usage is TRBJ2-5, with 9 positions matching TRBD2. This CDR3 has 15 residues. Trimming cost V 5 bases and J 4 bases; bases outside gene matches: 8. Germline assignment: CDR1 SEHNR and CDR2 FQNEAQ (reference sequence). The CDR3 loop is CASSPPAGGTETQYF. Here the CDR3 DNA reads TGTGCCAGCAGCCCTCCGGCGGGAGGGACAGAGACCCAGTACTTC.

The sample holds many counts of this clonotype. This chain uses TRBV2 with TRBJ1-4, with D perhaps TRBD1 (5 bases). The CDR3 is made up of 12 amino acids. V gave up 11 bases and J gave up 7 bases, with 14 bases separating them. CDR1 and CDR2 (germline): SNHLY, FYNNEI. CDR3 DNA sequence: TGTGCCGGAGAGGGGCTCGGTGAAAAACTGTTTTTT. It translates to CAGEGLGEKLFF. Complete variable domain (other parts from reference TRBV2 and TRBJ1-4): EPEVTQTPSHQVTQMGQEVILRCVPISNHLYFYWYRQILGQKVEFLVSFYNNEISEKSEIFDDQFSVERPDGSNFTLKIRSTKLEDSAMYFCAGEGLGEKLFFGSGTQLSVL.

A few counts support this clonotype. J is TRBJ1-1 and V is TRBV9; D is ambiguous. CDR1 and CDR2 from the germline V gene are SGDLS and YYNGEE. V lost 4 bases and J 4 bases, leaving 11 bases between the germline ends. CDR3 length: 13 amino acids. CDR3 in amino acids: CASSPTAGTEAFF. The CDR3 nucleotides read TGTGCCAGCAGCCCTACAGCGGGCACTGAAGCTTTCTTT.

This sequence joins TRBV6-1 and TRBJ1-1; D gene uncertain. The CDR3 has 14 amino acids. The germline V gene encodes CDR1 MNHNS and CDR2 SASEGT. The ends were cut back, 6 bases at V and 4 bases at J, with 15 bases in the middle. In nucleotides, the CDR3 is TGTGCCAGCAGGCCCCGGGCCGCAGTCACTGAAGCTTTCTTT. Translated: CASRPRAAVTEAFF.

The V call is TRBV19, the J call TRBJ2-7, with a tentative D call TRBD1 (7 bases). Germline CDR1 and CDR2: LNHDA and SQIVND (reference sequence). This CDR3 is built from 15 residues. V was trimmed by 3 bases and J by 3 bases, leaving 15 bases between them. The CDR3 sequence is CASSIQGGGYYEQYF. CDR3 bases: TGTGCCAGTAGTATCCAGGGGGGCGGATACTACGAGCAGTACTTC.

This clonotype appeared many times. The J gene is TRBJ1-1, the V gene TRBV6-1; perhaps TRBD1 as D (5 bases). From germline, CDR1 is MNHNS and CDR2 SASEGT. With 6 bases removed from V and 0 bases from J, the gap between germline ends came to 11 bases. The CDR3 covers 14 residues. CDR3 amino acids: CASRTRAVNTEAFF. The CDR3 DNA is TGTGCCAGCAGGACCAGGGCTGTGAACACTGAAGCTTTCTTT.

The chain links TRBV7-2 to TRBJ2-7; the match to TRBD2 covers 14 bases. CDR1 SGHTA and CDR2 FQGNSA come from the germline V gene. CDR3 length: 15 residues. The V and J ends lost 5 bases and 6 bases, in that order; junction bases with no gene match: 6. The CDR3 DNA reads as TGTGCCAGCAGCCAGGGACTAGCGGGAGCATTCGAGCAGTACTTC. Translated, it gives CASSQGLAGAFEQYF.

This clonotype showed up just a few times. The chain couples TRBV10-3 to TRBJ2-7; maybe TRBD1 (6 bases). Looked up from germline, CDR1 is ENHRY and CDR2 is SYGVKD. The CDR3 sequence is 14 residues long. The V gene lost 9 bases and the J gene lost 2 bases, with 17 bases spanning the gap. CDR3 sequence (DNA): TGTGCCATTAATCGAAGGGGGACGACCTACGAGCAGTACTTC. It is translated as CAINRRGTTYEQYF.